Following are 3 T cell receptor beta chains from one sample sequenced in a study of blood T cell repertoires in COVID-19. Data came from immunoSEQ multiplex PCR; TCRdb stores just in-frame clones and leaves some out. Of approximately 300,000 clones listed, about 90% are singletons. The sequenced sample consisted of PBMCs or T cells enriched from blood (not recorded which). The receptors come from a woman aged 18-29 years with acute COVID-19.

The chain joins TRBV28 to TRBJ1-2, with 8 bases aligning to TRBD1. This CDR3 contains 18 residues. Germline CDR1 and CDR2: MDHEN and SYDVKM. V lost 7 bases, J lost 6 bases, and 22 bases stayed unmatched. CDR3 in DNA: TGTGCCAGCACCTCATCAATCACCCTCCAGGGGGCGCGAAATGGCTACACCTTC. It encodes CASTSSITLQGARNGYTF.

This sequence joins TRBV29-1 and TRBJ2-6; D may be TRBD2 (5 bases). With 6 bases removed from V and 0 bases from J, the gap between germline ends came to 6 bases. Germline V gene sequence: CDR1 SQVTM, CDR2 ANQGSEA. This CDR3 region has 13 residues. The CDR3 DNA follows: TGCAGCGTCCGGGACTCTGGGGCCAACGTCCTGACTTTC. This sequence encodes CSVRDSGANVLTF.

In this sample, this clone turned up once. The V call is TRBV12-3 or TRBV12-4, the J call TRBJ2-5; D remains unclear. V lost 3 bases to trimming and J lost 2 bases, with 7 bases between them. The CDR3 spans 13 residues. The DNA of the CDR3 is TGTGCCAGCAGTTTTAATATTCAAGAGACCCAGTACTTC. It translates to CASSFNIQETQYF.